What follows is one T cell receptor (beta chain) and its context. Its specificity is not known. This sample was included in a study of shared clonotypes between healthy human individuals. Study results and limitations: Estimated richness was generally greater in naive than memory subsets.

Repertoires were generated with immunoSEQ multiplex PCR, while TCRdb's copy carries only in-frame clones and drops some. The repertoire consists of just over 2,000,000 clones, with 95% occurring once and the leading ten covering about 0.13%. Healthy HIV-negative adults with no recent acute infections or vaccinations were recruited as donors. The CDR3 has 16 residues. V was pared by 1 base and J by 0 bases, with 15 bases between. The V gene's germline CDR1 is SQVTM and CDR2 ANQGSEA. The chain couples TRBV29-1 to TRBJ1-2, with TRBD1 as a possible D gene (5 bases). The source material was naive CD4+ T cells sorted from blood. Subset reported: CD45RA+ positively selected. The source of this sequence is a man aged 18 to 29 in good health. The CDR3: CSVEGGVRTTNYGYTF. For the CDR3, the DNA is TGCAGCGTTGAAGGAGGGGTCAGGACCACTAACTATGGCTACACCTTC. Full variable domain (remainder filled in from reference TRBV29-1 and TRBJ1-2): SAVISQKPSRDICQRGTSLTIQCQVDSQVTMMFWYRQQPGQSLTLIATANQGSEATYESGFVIDKFPISRPNLTFSTLTVSNMSPEDSSIYLCSVEGGVRTTNYGYTFGSGTRLTVV.